This paragraph covers one TCR beta chain sequence. Its target is not known. The data are from a study of T cell clones after liver transplantation. Study summary: TCRbeta sequencing after a pre-transplant mixed lymphocyte reaction identified graft-donor-reactive clones, later tracked in post-transplant blood. Study findings and constraints: In two subjects, few donor cells limited the measurable donor-reactive repertoire.

TCRdb's table, derived via immunoSEQ multiplex PCR, lists solely in-frame clones and lacks some. This table holds tens of thousands of clones, 80% found once. The sample in question was CD4+ T cells from blood, obtained 12 months after liver transplant. The receptor was derived from a human patient who received a liver transplant. Some T cells may trace back to the graft donor.

The CDR3, as DNA: TGTGCCAGCAGTGAAAGGACAGGGGGGGATGAAAAACTGTTTTTT. This codes for CASSERTGGDEKLFF. The rearrangement uses TRBV6-1 and TRBJ1-4, with 10 positions matching TRBD1. CDR3 size: 15 residues. The V gene end was trimmed by 2 bases and the J gene end by 6 bases; junction bases not matched to a gene: 3. The V gene's germline CDR1 is MNHNS and CDR2 SASEGT.